A single sample gave rise to the 28 T cell receptor beta chains below, sequenced in a study of blood T cell repertoires in COVID-19. Produced via immunoSEQ multiplex PCR; TCRdb's table is partial and in-frame only. This sample has 200,000 to 250,000 clones, with roughly 80% found just once. Sample: peripheral blood. These receptors came from a woman under 40 who had recovered from COVID-19.

This chain joins TRBV5-1 and TRBJ2-7, with TRBD2 matching 16 bases. The CDR3 is 18 residues long. Germline values: CDR1 SGHRS, CDR2 YFSETQ. Germline trimming cut 0 bases from V and 4 bases from J; bases unmatched to any gene: 7. The CDR3 DNA sequence: TGCGCCAGCAGCTTGGCCGGGACTAGCGGGAGGGATTTATACGAGCAGTACTTC. It specifies CASSLAGTSGRDLYEQYF.

The rearrangement uses TRBV9 and TRBJ1-2, with no clear D. Between the trimmed V and J ends, which lost 0 bases and 4 bases, there was a span of 10 bases. CDR1 and CDR2 (germline): SGDLS, YYNGEE. There are 14 residues in the CDR3. CDR3 coding DNA: TGTGCCAGCAGCGTAGCAACAGATCTCTATGGCTACACCTTC. The encoded protein is CASSVATDLYGYTF.

In DNA, the CDR3 is TGCGCCAGCAGCCAAGCAAGTCGGGCAGCGCGGGAAGGCTACACCTTC. It translates to CASSQASRAAREGYTF. The chain recombines TRBV4-1 with TRBJ1-2, with unresolved D. V shed 1 base and J shed 8 bases, with 20 bases lying between them. The CDR3 sequence is 16 residues long. Germline CDR1 reads MGHRA; CDR2 reads YSYEKL.

The rearrangement links TRBV12-5 to TRBJ2-7, with D unresolved. The germline gives CDR1 LGHNT, CDR2 FRNRAP. This CDR3 region has 12 residues. V shed 1 base and J shed 3 bases, with 4 bases lying between them. CDR3 amino acids: CASGLGDYEQYF. The DNA of the CDR3 is TGTGCTAGTGGTTTGGGAGACTACGAGCAGTACTTC.

The rearrangement uses TRBV13 and TRBJ2-1; 14 nucleotides match TRBD2. Germline CDR1 and CDR2: PRHDT and FYEKMQ (reference sequence). The CDR3 has 16 residues. V trimming: 4 bases; J trimming: 4 bases; junction bases outside the gene matches: 3. The CDR3 loop is CASSSRLAGGYNEQFF. In nucleotides, the CDR3 is TGTGCCAGCAGCTCCAGACTAGCGGGAGGGTACAATGAGCAGTTCTTC.

The chain couples TRBV27 to TRBJ2-2; a possible D gene is TRBD1 (5 bases). Germline V gene data show CDR1 as MNHEY and CDR2 as SMNVEV (reference sequence). This CDR3 comprises 13 residues. V was trimmed by 8 bases and J by 6 bases, leaving 13 bases between them. The DNA of the CDR3 is TGTGCCAGCCATCAGGGTGAAGCCGGGGAGCTGTTTTTT. This sequence encodes CASHQGEAGELFF.

The V call is TRBV5-1, the J call TRBJ2-3; 7 nucleotides match TRBD2. The J segment lost 0 bases and the V segment lost 0 bases, leaving 4 bases of the junction unmatched. CDR1 and CDR2 (germline): SGHRS, YFSETQ. This CDR3 has 16 amino acids. As DNA, the CDR3 is TGCGCCAGCAGCTTGGCTAGCGGTCTAAGCACAGATACGCAGTATTTT. Amino acid sequence: CASSLASGLSTDTQYF.

The V gene is TRBV21-1, the J gene TRBJ2-7; the table's D call, TRBD2, has no DNA check behind it. TRBV21-1 is tagged as a pseudogene. This CDR3 spans 16 amino acids. This CDR3 is CASSRGWGKRSYEQYF. Here the CDR3 DNA reads TGTGCCAGCAGCCGGGGGTGGGGAAAACGCTCCTACGAGCAGTACTTC.

This chain connects TRBV15 to TRBJ2-1; perhaps TRBD1 as D (5 bases). Germline assignment: CDR1 LNHNV and CDR2 YYDKDF (reference sequence). CDR3 length equals 15 residues. V lost 7 bases and J lost 1, with 14 bases in between. CDR3 sequence reads: CATIAAAGSYNEQFF. CDR3 DNA: TGTGCCACCATCGCCGCGGCAGGGTCCTACAATGAGCAGTTCTTC.

The chain carries TRBV5-1 and TRBJ1-2, with TRBD1 identical over 7 bases. The CDR3 is 16 amino acids. Germline CDR1 SGHRS, CDR2 YFSETQ. V lost 0 bases, J lost 2 bases, and 7 bases stayed unmatched. Here the CDR3 reads CASSLGVGGSNYGYTF. In nucleotides, the CDR3 is TGCGCCAGCAGCTTGGGTGTAGGGGGCTCCAACTATGGCTACACCTTC.

This rearrangement joins TRBV6-5 to TRBJ2-7; 11 bases map to TRBD2. This CDR3 is 15 amino acids long. Trimming at V came to 4 bases and at J to 5 bases, leaving 7 bases not matched to a gene. Germline-derived CDR1 and CDR2 are MNHEY and SVGAGI. The CDR3 DNA sequence: TGTGCCAGCAGTTCCACTAGCGGGAGTAGCGACGAGCAGTACTTC. This codes for CASSSTSGSSDEQYF.

This clone was observed a single time. V usage is TRBV5-1 and J usage is TRBJ1-1, with D possibly being TRBD1 (5 bases). V lost 0 bases and J lost 6, with 12 bases in between. Germline V gene sequence: CDR1 SGHRS, CDR2 YFSETQ. The CDR3 extends over 14 amino acids. CDR3 residues: CASSLGGDLAEAFF. CDR3 sequence (DNA): TGCGCCAGCAGCTTGGGCGGGGACCTCGCTGAAGCTTTCTTT.

CDR3: CASSFGRGLTNEKLFF. The CDR3 DNA is TGTGCCAGCAGCTTCGGGAGGGGGCTTACTAATGAAAAACTGTTTTTT. This chain connects TRBV11-2 to TRBJ1-4; TRBD1 matches at 7 bases. This CDR3 contains 16 residues. Germline V CDR1 and CDR2: SGHAT, FQNNGV. Germline trimming cut 3 bases from V and 2 bases from J; bases unmatched to any gene: 6.

This clone was observed a few times. The genes are TRBV5-1 and TRBJ2-3; 7 bases line up with TRBD2. The CDR3 is made up of 14 amino acids. Germline lookup yields CDR1 SGHRS and CDR2 YFSETQ. V was clipped by 4 bases and J by 4 bases; unmatched bases: 6. CDR3 DNA: TGCGCCAGCAGCCTCTATGGGGGGGCAGATACGCAGTATTTT. Amino acid sequence: CASSLYGGADTQYF.

The V and J genes are TRBV7-6 and TRBJ2-7, with 15 bases aligning to TRBD2. The ends lost 5 bases at V and 2 bases at J; junction bases unmatched: 4. Germline V gene sequence: CDR1 SGHVS, CDR2 FNYEAQ. The CDR3 totals 16 residues. Here the CDR3 reads CASSLGLAGGPYEQYF. CDR3 in DNA: TGTGCCAGCAGCCTAGGACTAGCGGGAGGGCCCTACGAGCAGTACTTC.

This sequence joins TRBV30 and TRBJ1-2; 10 nucleotides match TRBD1. Germline trimming cut 4 bases from V and 8 bases from J; bases unmatched to any gene: 7. The CDR3 runs to 13 residues. Per germline, CDR1 GTSNPN and CDR2 SVGIG (reference sequence). The chain's CDR3 is CAWNPDRGQGYTF. In DNA form, the CDR3 reads TGTGCCTGGAACCCAGACAGGGGGCAAGGCTACACCTTC.

The chain combines TRBV6-4 with TRBJ2-7; 7 bases are a match to TRBD2. The germline V gene has CDR1 MRHNA and CDR2 SNTAGT. The V segment lost 8 bases and the J segment 6 bases; nucleotides outside the gene matches: 13. This CDR3 has 14 amino acids. The CDR3 sequence: CASLETGGSAEQYF. The CDR3 DNA reads as TGTGCCAGCCTAGAGACGGGGGGATCGGCCGAGCAGTACTTC.

This sequence joins TRBV5-1 and TRBJ2-1; D ambiguous. Germline V gives CDR1 SGHRS, CDR2 YFSETQ. This CDR3 region has 14 residues. Trimming cost V 0 bases and J 2 bases, with 6 bases left between them. The CDR3 bases are TGCGCCAGCAGCTTGGGCCCTACCTACAATGAGCAGTTCTTC. The encoded protein is CASSLGPTYNEQFF. Together with reference TRBV5-1 and TRBJ2-1, the CDR3 gives the full variable domain: KAGVTQTPRYLIKTRGQQVTLSCSPISGHRSVSWYQQTPGQGLQFLFEYFSETQRNKGNFPGRFSGRQFSNSRSEMNVSTLELGDSALYLCASSLGPTYNEQFFGPGTRLTVL.

V and J are TRBV7-6 and TRBJ2-7; 7 bases line up with TRBD2. CDR1 SGHVS and CDR2 FNYEAQ come from the germline V gene. The CDR3 is 15 residues long. J lost 2 bases, V lost 5 bases, and 9 bases had no gene match. CDR3 residues: CASSPLGRTTYEQYF. The CDR3 DNA sequence: TGTGCCAGCAGCCCACTCGGGAGGACGACCTACGAGCAGTACTTC.

The gene calls are TRBV7-8 and TRBJ2-3; D is unresolved. The V end lost 5 bases, the J end lost 4 bases, and 7 bases lay between the germline ends. The CDR3 length is 12 residues. In germline, CDR1 is SGHVS, CDR2 FQNEAQ. CDR3 loop: CASSPRADTQYF. The CDR3 DNA follows: TGTGCCAGCAGCCCACGGGCAGATACGCAGTATTTT.

The chain has TRBV9 and TRBJ2-1, with 8 nucleotides matching TRBD2. CDR1 is SGDLS and CDR2 is YYNGEE in the germline V gene. The V segment lost 3 bases and the J segment 3 bases; nucleotides outside the gene matches: 2. The CDR3 contains 14 residues. The CDR3 sequence: CASSAGLDYNEQFF. CDR3 coding DNA: TGTGCCAGCAGCGCGGGACTAGACTACAATGAGCAGTTCTTC.

This clone was found once. The rearrangement uses TRBV4-1 and TRBJ2-1; 7 bases align to TRBD2. Trimming cost V 1 base and J 4 bases; bases outside gene matches: 7. The CDR3 has 16 amino acids. Germline values: CDR1 MGHRA, CDR2 YSYEKL. The chain's CDR3 is CASSQGAKAGYNEQFF. CDR3 in DNA: TGCGCCAGCAGCCAAGGGGCGAAAGCGGGGTACAATGAGCAGTTCTTC.

This clone was seen a few times. J is TRBJ2-7 and V is TRBV5-6; D is unresolved. V was pared by 1 base and J by 3 bases, with 11 bases between. This CDR3 contains 14 residues. CDR1 is SGHDT and CDR2 is YYEEEE in the germline V gene. The CDR3 nucleotides are TGTGCCAGCAGCTTGCGAGACTTAAACTACGAGCAGTACTTC. Translation gives CASSLRDLNYEQYF.

This clone was counted once. The V and J genes are TRBV28 and TRBJ1-3; TRBD1 aligns across 10 bases. Germline-derived CDR1 and CDR2 are MDHEN and SYDVKM. The ends lost 6 bases at V and 1 base at J; junction bases unmatched: 6. This CDR3 has 16 residues. The CDR3 nucleotides are TGTGCCAGCAGGGACGACAGGGGGCAATCTGGAAACACCATATATTTT. This translates into CASRDDRGQSGNTIYF.

J is TRBJ2-1 and V is TRBV10-2, with 11 bases identical to TRBD2. Germline-derived CDR1 and CDR2 are WSHSY and SAAADI. The V gene end was trimmed by 10 bases and the J gene end by 7 bases; junction bases not matched to a gene: 9. The CDR3 consists of 14 residues. This chain's CDR3 is CATQTSGNANEQFF. CDR3 coding DNA: TGCGCCACCCAGACTAGCGGGAATGCAAATGAGCAGTTCTTC.

The chain links TRBV9 to TRBJ1-6, with 9 positions matching TRBD1. The CDR3 has 17 amino acids. V shed 2 bases, J shed 1 base, and the junction held 4 bases outside the gene matches. From germline, CDR1 is SGDLS and CDR2 YYNGEE. The CDR3 sequence: CASSVGQGRSYNSPLHF. The CDR3 DNA reads as TGTGCCAGCAGCGTGGGACAGGGAAGGTCCTATAATTCACCCCTCCACTTT.

The chain is built from TRBV13 and TRBJ1-4; D perhaps matches TRBD1 (5 bases). Looked up from germline, CDR1 is PRHDT and CDR2 is FYEKMQ (reference sequence). CDR3 length: 14 amino acids. V lost 2 bases and J lost 8, with 12 bases in between. CDR3 in amino acids: CASSLSQGGEKLFF. The CDR3 DNA reads as TGTGCCAGCAGCTTATCGCAGGGAGGAGAAAAACTGTTTTTT. The complete variable domain, with remaining parts taken from reference TRBV13 and TRBJ1-4, reads AAGVIQSPRHLIKEKRETATLKCYPIPRHDTVYWYQQGPGQDPQFLISFYEKMQSDKGSIPDRFSAQQFSDYHSELNMSSLELGDSALYFCASSLSQGGEKLFFGSGTQLSVL.

The genes are TRBV27 and TRBJ2-2; maybe TRBD1 (6 bases). There are 14 residues in the CDR3. Germline CDR1 reads MNHEY; CDR2 reads SMNVEV (reference sequence). The ends were cut back, 6 bases at V and 5 bases at J, with 13 bases in the middle. The CDR3 spells CASSSDRWTGELFF. In DNA form, the CDR3 reads TGTGCCAGCAGCTCTGACAGGTGGACCGGGGAGCTGTTTTTT.